One and the same sample provided the 6 T cell receptor beta chains below, sequenced in a study of Graves' ophthalmopathy and Graves' hyperthyroidism. RNA transcripts provided the template for amplifying TCR beta CDR3 regions. A first-round RT-PCR used HTBI primers, followed by a second-round multiplex PCR. From the multiplex PCR reads, TCRdb called clonotypes with MiXCR, one entry per CDR3 protein. Among roughly 400,000 distinct CDR3 sequences listed, 15% to 19% were seen once. The sequencing sample was made of peripheral blood. The receptors come from a woman under 30 with stable Graves' hyperthyroidism.

The J gene is TRBJ2-5, the V gene TRBV12-3 or TRBV12-4; D is perhaps TRBD2 (7 bases). V lost 6 bases, J lost 5 bases, and 16 bases lay in between. The CDR3 runs 14 residues. CDR3 nucleotides: TGTGCCAGCAGCGCCGGGGGGCTGAGGGAGACCCAGTACTTC. It is translated as CASSAGGLRETQYF.

This clonotype was seen at least ten times. The rearrangement links TRBV19 to TRBJ1-1; D may be TRBD1 (6 bases). The length of the CDR3 is 15 residues. The V end was cut by 3 bases, the J end by 2 bases, with 13 bases between. The germline gives CDR1 LNHDA, CDR2 SQIVND (reference sequence). The CDR3 region is CASSMGGAGNTEAFF. In DNA, the CDR3 is TGTGCCAGTAGTATGGGGGGCGCAGGTAACACTGAAGCTTTCTTT.

This chain links TRBV5-6 with TRBJ1-6; 10 nucleotides align to TRBD1. The CDR3 consists of 16 residues. V was clipped by 4 bases and J by 3 bases; unmatched bases: 4. Germline V gene sequence: CDR1 SGHDT, CDR2 YYEEEE. The CDR3 protein is CASSVRTGGYNSPLHF. The DNA of the CDR3 is TGTGCCAGCAGCGTCCGGACAGGGGGCTATAATTCACCCCTCCACTTT.

This rearrangement joins TRBV10-3 to TRBJ1-1; perhaps TRBD1 as D (6 bases). Trimming removed 7 bases at V and 5 bases at J, with 26 bases between. This CDR3 contains 17 residues. The germline V gene has CDR1 ENHRY and CDR2 SYGVKD. The CDR3 coding sequence is TGTGCCATCATGTCGGCTCCGGGACAAACACCGGCGACTGAAGCTTTCTTT. Translating gives CAIMSAPGQTPATEAFF.

A remark on this clonotype: At one boundary the junction diverges from the germline segment, which might be a read error. The V gene is TRBV7-7, the J gene TRBJ2-5; 9 bases are a match to TRBD1. This CDR3 comprises 14 residues. Germline-derived CDR1 and CDR2 are SSHAT and FNYEAQ (reference sequence). CDR3 sequence reads: CASSRGQGQESQYF. The DNA for the CDR3 is TGTGCTAGCAGCCGGGGACAGGGACAAGAGTCCCAGTACTTC.

There are many counts of this clonotype. The rearrangement joins TRBV12-3 or TRBV12-4 to TRBJ1-2; D might be TRBD1 (5 bases). V dropped 0 bases and J dropped 1 base, with 9 bases sitting between them. CDR3 size: 15 residues. CDR3 sequence (DNA): TGTGCCAGCAGTTTAGCGGGACCGAATAACTATGGCTACACCTTC. This translates into CASSLAGPNNYGYTF.